The clone carrying this T cell receptor (beta chain) appeared a few times. Its antigen is not identified. CDR1 and CDR2 from the germline V gene are SNHLY and FYNNEI. The CDR3 is made up of 15 amino acids. J was trimmed by 6 bases and V by 5 bases; bases with no gene match: 10. The data were taken from a study of regulatory T cells in long-lasting Graves disease. Overall study findings and caveats: TRBV28, TRBJ1-2 and TRBJ2-5 were segments that persistent disease favored.

Time point indicated: newly diagnosed GD, antithyroid drugs for less than 3 months. TCR sequences were obtained from RNA taken from PBMCs. For TCR beta, libraries came from iRepertoire HTBI primers and Arm-PCR of CDR3 regions. Original processing methods: Across samples, roughly 64 TRBV and 14 TRBJ segments were found. TCRdb analysed the multiplex PCR reads with MiXCR anew, one entry per CDR3 protein. V and J calls and clone size were set by TCRdb, not the authors. The repertoire holds 350,000 to 550,000 distinct CDR3 sequences, with under 15% as singletons. These sequences were also reported in another study, on T cells in Graves' hyperthyroidism and ophthalmopathy. From that study: The study excluded patients with uncontrolled infection, other autoimmune disease, pregnancy or lactation.

This specimen consisted of peripheral blood mononuclear cells (PBMCs), obtained at new diagnosis, from a patient treated with antithyroid drugs. V and J are TRBV2 and TRBJ2-7, with 10 bases matching TRBD1. The sequence was obtained from a woman in her twenties or thirties with Graves disease. CDR3 in DNA: TGTGCCAGCAGTCCCTGGGGGGGACAGGGGCGCGAGCAGTACTTC. This translates into CASSPWGGQGREQYF.